This T cell receptor beta chain derives from a study of blood T cell repertoires in COVID-19. Study context: From T cells, B-cell-depleted T cells, or PBMCs came the material, which was cDNA or gDNA.

Assay used: immunoSEQ multiplex PCR; TCRdb lists only in-frame clones, some missing. This table holds 120,000 to 150,000 clones, roughly 89% found once. Germline V gene sequence: CDR1 LNHDA, CDR2 SQIVND (reference sequence). CDR3 length equals 13 residues. Between the trimmed V and J ends, which lost 1 base and 1 base, there was a span of 4 bases. The TCR originated in a woman in her forties or fifties who had been exposed to COVID-19. The chain is built from TRBV19 and TRBJ1-1, with D unresolved. Sequenced material: PBMCs or T cells enriched from blood (not recorded which). The CDR3 is CASSIGPNTEAFF. DNA of the CDR3: TGTGCCAGTAGTATAGGGCCGAACACTGAAGCTTTCTTT. Variable domain in full (rest from reference TRBV19 and TRBJ1-1): DGGITQSPKYLFRKEGQNVTLSCEQNLNHDAMYWYRQDPGQGLRLIYYSQIVNDFQKGDIAEGYSVSREKKESFPLTVTSAQKNPTAFYLCASSIGPNTEAFFGQGTRLTVV.